This passage covers 25 T cell receptor beta chains from one sample sequenced in a study of regulatory T cells in long-lasting Graves disease (dated by TCRdb to about 2021). Receptor libraries were prepared by multiplex PCR. Sequencing took place on an Illumina HiSeq 4000. To build TCR beta libraries, CDR3 regions were amplified by Arm-PCR using iRepertoire HTBI primers. The public sequencing data were trimmed at Q25 with fastp and processed into clonotypes with MiXCR by TCRdb, which kept only in-frame beta chains. Merged by CDR3 protein, the rows form single entries marked with the most common genes and DNA. The sample table records 350,000 to 450,000 distinct CDR3 sequences; roughly 20% of these occur just once. Clones ranked in the top ten supply less than 30% of the sample. The label giving this sample's time point can be read as: persistent/refractory GD, antithyroid drugs over 5 years with positive TRAb. RNA was extracted from PBMCs in TRIzol for both TCR sequencing and RNA sequencing.

The sample consisted of peripheral blood mononuclear cells (PBMCs), taken when the disease was refractory, from a patient treated with antithyroid drugs. The origin of the receptors is a woman aged 40 to 55 with Graves disease. Donor details come from another sample of the same person, matched by shared clones.

This clonotype was seen only a few times. V is TRBV19 and J is TRBJ2-6; D is undetermined. V lost 4 bases to trimming and J lost 1 base, with 8 bases between them. Germline V gene lookup returns CDR1 LNHDA and CDR2 SQIVND (reference sequence). The length of the CDR3 is 15 residues. CDR3 DNA: TGTGCCAGTAGTAGTGAACGATCTGGGGCCAACGTCCTGACTTTC. This codes for CASSSERSGANVLTF.

This clonotype appeared many times. The chain joins TRBV6-1 to TRBJ1-1; maybe TRBD1 (6 bases). The CDR3 consists of 13 residues. Per germline, CDR1 MNHNS and CDR2 SASEGT. V was pared by 7 bases and J by 4 bases, with 13 bases between. CDR3 coding DNA: TGTGCCAGCACCCCTCAGGGGTCCACTGAAGCTTTCTTT. Its translation: CASTPQGSTEAFF.

The rearrangement uses TRBV24-1 and TRBJ2-7; 10 bases are shared with TRBD2. Germline trimming cut 4 bases from V and 3 bases from J; bases unmatched to any gene: 11. The CDR3 length is 17 residues. CDR1 is KGHDR and CDR2 is SFDVKD in the germline V gene. The CDR3 reads CATSESSGSVEFYEQYF. CDR3 nucleotides: TGTGCCACCAGTGAGTCTAGCGGGAGTGTGGAATTCTACGAGCAGTACTTC.

The CDR3 loop reads CASRTGTSGRSSVQETQYF. The CDR3 DNA reads as TGTGCCAGCAGGACCGGGACTAGCGGGAGATCAAGCGTACAAGAGACCCAGTACTTC. V gene TRBV6-1 combines with J gene TRBJ2-5; 14 bases line up with TRBD2. Germline assignment: CDR1 MNHNS and CDR2 SASEGT. This CDR3 region has 19 residues. V lost 6 bases and J lost 2; bases outside the gene matches: 14.

This clonotype showed up just a few times. V usage is TRBV28 and J usage is TRBJ2-6; D remains unclear. V was clipped by 10 bases and J by 2 bases, with 12 bases between them. CDR3 length: 14 amino acids. Per the germline V gene, CDR1 is MDHEN and CDR2 is SYDVKM. The chain's CDR3 is CATRLIPGANVLTF. CDR3 sequence (DNA): TGTGCCACCAGGTTAATACCTGGGGCCAACGTCCTGACTTTC.

This clonotype was picked up a small number of times. DNA for the CDR3: TGTGCCAGCAGTGAATGGGGTTGGACCACTGAAGCTTTCTTT. Translation: CASSEWGWTTEAFF. The V gene is TRBV25-1, the J gene TRBJ1-1; no definite D call. Per germline, CDR1 MGHDK and CDR2 SYGVNS. With 1 base removed from V and 4 bases from J, the gap between germline ends came to 10 bases. The CDR3 length is 14 residues.

This clonotype was detected only a few times. The chain employs TRBV28 and TRBJ2-1, with a possible D match to TRBD1 (6 bases). The length of the CDR3 is 16 residues. V was shortened by 6 bases and J by 8 bases, with 23 bases between the two germline ends. CDR1 is MDHEN and CDR2 is SYDVKM in the germline V gene. The CDR3 region is CASSGPGTTKGDEQFF. The CDR3 bases are TGTGCCAGCAGCGGTCCAGGGACCACGAAGGGGGATGAGCAGTTCTTC.

V gene TRBV5-1 combines with J gene TRBJ2-1; D not certain. The CDR3 spans 13 residues. Germline CDR1 reads SGHRS; CDR2 reads YFSETQ. Trimming stripped 0 bases from V and 6 bases from J, with 7 bases between. CDR3 bases: TGCGCCAGCAGCTTGGAGTACATCAATGAGCAGTTCTTC. Translation: CASSLEYINEQFF.

V usage is TRBV5-1 and J usage is TRBJ2-7; D perhaps matches TRBD2 (6 bases). The CDR3 extends over 15 amino acids. V gave up 4 bases and J gave up 0 bases, with 14 bases separating them. CDR1 is SGHRS and CDR2 is YFSETQ in the germline V gene. This CDR3 reads CASSANVGGSYEQYF. The CDR3 DNA reads TGCGCCAGCAGCGCAAACGTGGGGGGCTCCTACGAGCAGTACTTC.

This clonotype was observed at least ten times. V usage is TRBV20-1 and J usage is TRBJ2-5; D is perhaps TRBD1 (6 bases). Germline values: CDR1 DFQATT, CDR2 SNEGSKA (reference sequence). Trimming took 5 bases from V and 2 from J, leaving 12 bases between them. This CDR3 spans 13 amino acids. DNA for the CDR3: TGCAGTGCTCCTACAGGGATGCAAGAGACCCAGTACTTC. This sequence encodes CSAPTGMQETQYF.

The rearrangement links TRBV28 to TRBJ1-1; tentatively, D is TRBD1 (5 bases). CDR3 length: 15 residues. Germline-derived CDR1 and CDR2 are MDHEN and SYDVKM. The germline V and J ends were trimmed by 6 bases and 0 bases, with 14 bases remaining between them. The CDR3 sequence: CASRFQGKVNTEAFF. DNA for the CDR3: TGTGCCAGCAGGTTCCAGGGAAAGGTGAACACTGAAGCTTTCTTT.

There are many counts of this clonotype. The CDR3 coding sequence is TGTGCCAGCAGCCACGACCTAGCGGGAGTGCGCGAGCAGTACTTC. Translating it yields CASSHDLAGVREQYF. This chain joins TRBV11-2 and TRBJ2-7; TRBD2 aligns across 10 bases. J lost 6 bases, V lost 5 bases, and 10 bases had no gene match. The germline CDR1 and CDR2 sequences are SGHAT and FQNNGV. CDR3 length equals 15 residues.

This clonotype was observed many times. This chain links TRBV7-2 with TRBJ1-3; no definite D call. Trimming cost V 4 bases and J 7 bases, with 8 bases left between them. CDR3 length equals 12 residues. CDR1 SGHTA and CDR2 FQGNSA come from the germline V gene. CDR3 nucleotides: TGTGCCAGCAGCTCGGTTGGGAACACCATATATTTT. Protein product: CASSSVGNTIYF.

This clonotype was seen repeatedly, ten times or more. The chain recombines TRBV3-1 with TRBJ2-7; a possible D gene is TRBD2 (6 bases). Trimming stripped 8 bases from V and 6 bases from J, with 23 bases between. This CDR3 is built from 15 residues. Germline CDR1 LGHDT, CDR2 YNNKEL (reference sequence). Here the CDR3 reads CASGRGLEIRAEQYF. In nucleotides, the CDR3 is TGTGCCAGCGGCCGGGGACTCGAAATCAGGGCCGAGCAGTACTTC.

This clonotype was picked up many times. The V call is TRBV28, the J call TRBJ1-4, with D maybe TRBD1 (5 bases). CDR1 is MDHEN and CDR2 is SYDVKM in the germline V gene. This CDR3 has 14 amino acids. V shed 2 bases and J shed 7 bases, with 11 bases lying between them. This chain's CDR3 is CASSLPGVGEKLFF. CDR3 nucleotides: TGTGCCAGCAGTTTACCGGGGGTGGGTGAAAAACTGTTTTTT.

Ten or more counts support this clonotype. V usage is TRBV27 and J usage is TRBJ1-5; 7 nucleotides match TRBD1. CDR1 and CDR2 (germline): MNHEY, SMNVEV (reference sequence). J gave up 6 bases and V 2 bases, and 4 bases lay outside the gene matches. The CDR3 sequence is 14 residues long. The CDR3: CASSLEGAGQPQHF. The CDR3 bases are TGTGCCAGCAGTTTAGAGGGGGCAGGTCAGCCCCAGCATTTT.

This clonotype was seen at least ten times. This chain links TRBV3-1 with TRBJ1-1; D ambiguous. CDR3 length: 13 residues. Trimming pared 4 bases from V and 11 bases from J, leaving 17 bases between. Germline lookup yields CDR1 LGHDT and CDR2 YNNKEL (reference sequence). CDR3 bases: TGTGCCAGCAGCCTCACGAGGGCCGCGGTTGCTTTCTTT. It codes for CASSLTRAAVAFF.

Ten or more counts support this clonotype. The V and J genes are TRBV6-1 and TRBJ2-7, with 9 bases matching TRBD2. Germline V lookup: CDR1 MNHNS, CDR2 SASEGT. Trimming cost V 5 bases and J 2 bases; bases outside gene matches: 4. CDR3 length: 14 amino acids. The chain's CDR3 is CASSRLAVTYEQYF. DNA of the CDR3: TGTGCCAGCAGTCGACTAGCGGTTACCTACGAGCAGTACTTC.

This clonotype has a handful of counts. This sequence joins TRBV2 and TRBJ2-6; no clear D. V was clipped by 6 bases and J by 1 base, with 13 bases between them. Germline lookup yields CDR1 SNHLY and CDR2 FYNNEI. The CDR3 is made up of 16 amino acids. CDR3 sequence reads: CASRGPNSSGANVLTF. The CDR3 bases are TGTGCCAGCAGAGGTCCCAACAGTTCTGGGGCCAACGTCCTGACTTTC. Complete variable domain (other parts from reference TRBV2 and TRBJ2-6): EPEVTQTPSHQVTQMGQEVILRCVPISNHLYFYWYRQILGQKVEFLVSFYNNEISEKSEIFDDQFSVERPDGSNFTLKIRSTKLEDSAMYFCASRGPNSSGANVLTFGAGSRLTVL.

A few counts support this clonotype. The rearrangement joins TRBV5-1 to TRBJ2-2; 11 bases line up with TRBD2. The V gene end was trimmed by 4 bases and the J gene end by 1 base; junction bases not matched to a gene: 9. The CDR3 is 18 residues long. In germline, CDR1 is SGHRS, CDR2 YFSETQ. The CDR3 loop reads CASSVPTSGIWNTGELFF. CDR3 coding DNA: TGCGCCAGCAGCGTACCGACTAGCGGGATATGGAACACCGGGGAGCTGTTTTTT.

The chain combines TRBV10-3 with TRBJ2-7; 7 bases are shared with TRBD2. CDR3 size: 15 residues. The germline gives CDR1 ENHRY, CDR2 SYGVKD. V lost 10 bases and J lost 0; bases outside the gene matches: 12. The DNA of the CDR3 is TGTGCCAGCGCGAAGGGAAGCGGGACCTCCTACGAGCAGTACTTC. Translating gives CASAKGSGTSYEQYF.

In its sample, this clonotype was seen many times. The chain is built from TRBV16 and TRBJ2-5, with TRBD2 as a possible D gene (5 bases). CDR3 size: 15 residues. Germline CDR1 is KGHSY and CDR2 is FQNENV. V dropped 0 bases and J dropped 1 base, with 9 bases sitting between them. In nucleotides, the CDR3 is TGTGCCAGCAGCCAATCGCGGGCAGGCCAAGAGACCCAGTACTTC. Translating it yields CASSQSRAGQETQYF.

This rearrangement joins TRBV7-9 to TRBJ2-1; 9 bases are shared with TRBD2. With V trimmed by 7 bases and J by 7 bases, 11 bases remained unmatched. The CDR3 totals 15 residues. Germline values: CDR1 SEHNR, CDR2 FQNEAQ (reference sequence). Written as DNA, the CDR3 is TGTGCCAGCAACAGAGCGGGAGGAATGATAAATGAGCAGTTCTTC. Residues: CASNRAGGMINEQFF.

This clonotype was detected many times. V and J are TRBV28 and TRBJ2-2; 14 nucleotides line up with TRBD2. V gave up 5 bases and J gave up 8 bases; unmatched junction bases: 7. The CDR3 extends over 16 amino acids. Germline V gene data show CDR1 as MDHEN and CDR2 as SYDVKM. For the CDR3, the DNA is TGTGCCAGCAGTGCGTGGACTAGCGGGAGGAAGGGGGAGCTGTTTTTT. It yields the protein CASSAWTSGRKGELFF.

This clonotype was counted ten times or more. The chain links TRBV5-6 to TRBJ1-1, with D hard to call. Trimming removed 2 bases from V and 7 bases from J, with 9 bases in between. The CDR3 runs to 12 residues. In germline, CDR1 is SGHDT, CDR2 YYEEEE. CDR3 sequence reads: CASSLIRGEAFF. CDR3 DNA sequence: TGTGCCAGCAGCTTAATACGGGGTGAAGCTTTCTTT. The full variable domain, in which reference TRBV5-6 and TRBJ1-1 provide the parts outside the CDR3, is DAGVTQSPTHLIKTRGQQVTLRCSPKSGHDTVSWYQQALGQGPQFIFQYYEEEERQRGNFPDRFSGHQFPNYSSELNVNALLLGDSALYLCASSLIRGEAFFGQGTRLTVV.